The clone carrying this TCR beta chain was observed a handful of times. The antigen remains unidentified. This sample was taken from a study of T cells in Graves' hyperthyroidism and ophthalmopathy. Study-wide points: Progression to ophthalmopathy was predicted a median of roughly 6.6 months early.

There were TCR beta CDR3 regions amplified from RNA transcripts. HTBI primers were employed in a first-round RT-PCR of the TCR CDR3. Each CDR3 protein gets one entry after TCRdb re-called the multiplex PCR reads with MiXCR. The repertoire has hundreds of thousands of distinct CDR3 sequences, 22% of them found once; the top ten carry around 47%. The CDR3 runs 16 residues. V dropped 2 bases and J dropped 6; count of bases not matched to a gene: 9. Germline CDR1 and CDR2: MNHEY and SVGAGI. Sequenced input: blood. The TCR originated in a woman in her 70s with Graves' ophthalmopathy. The chain links TRBV6-5 to TRBJ2-2; 7 bases map to TRBD2. The CDR3 protein is CASSYGGGRRSGELFF. The CDR3 region has the DNA TGTGCCAGCAGTTACGGCGGCGGGAGACGTTCCGGGGAGCTGTTTTTT.